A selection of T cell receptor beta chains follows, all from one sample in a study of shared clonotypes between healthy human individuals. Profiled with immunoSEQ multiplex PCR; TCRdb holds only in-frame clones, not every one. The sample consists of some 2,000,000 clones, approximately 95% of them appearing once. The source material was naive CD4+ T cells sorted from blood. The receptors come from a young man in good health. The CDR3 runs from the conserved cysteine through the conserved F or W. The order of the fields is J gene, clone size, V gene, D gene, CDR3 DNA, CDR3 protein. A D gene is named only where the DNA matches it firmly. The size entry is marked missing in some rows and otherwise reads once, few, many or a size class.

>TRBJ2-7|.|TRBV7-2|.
TGTGCCAGCAGCTTAGCGGGACAGCGGGCCTCCTACGAGCAGTACTTC
CASSLAGQRASYEQYF
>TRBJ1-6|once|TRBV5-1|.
TGCGCCAGCAGCTTGGCCCGGCAGGGCCTTAATTCACCCCTCCACTTT
CASSLARQGLNSPLHF
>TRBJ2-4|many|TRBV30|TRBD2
TGTGCCTTTTCAGCCGGGGGGGACATTCAGTACTTC
CAFSAGGDIQYF
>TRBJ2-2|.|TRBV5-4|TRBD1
TGTGCCAGCAGCGCCGACAGGGGCGGCACCGGGGAGCTGTTTTTT
CASSADRGGTGELFF
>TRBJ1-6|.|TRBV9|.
TGTGCCAGCAGCGCCGCGGGCGGCAATTCACCCCTCCACTTT
CASSAAGGNSPLHF
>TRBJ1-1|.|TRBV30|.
TGTGCCTGGGGCGCATGGAACACTGAAGCTTTCTTT
CAWGAWNTEAFF
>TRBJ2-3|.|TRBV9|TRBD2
TGTGCCAGCAGCGTAGATACTAGCGGGAGAGATACGCAGTATTTT
CASSVDTSGRDTQYF
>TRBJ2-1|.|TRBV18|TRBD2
TGTGCCAGCTCCCCCGGACTAGACAATGAGCAGTTCTTC
CASSPGLDNEQFF
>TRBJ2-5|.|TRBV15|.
TGTGCCACCAGCAGAGATCTACAGGGAAAAGAGACCCAGTACTTC
CATSRDLQGKETQYF
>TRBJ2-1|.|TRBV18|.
TGTGCCAGCTCACCCGATGAACAGGGCCACAATGAGCAGTTCTTC
CASSPDEQGHNEQFF
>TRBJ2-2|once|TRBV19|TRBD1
TGTGCCAGTAGTGCTGGGACAGGGTTTGGGGAGCTGTTTTTT
CASSAGTGFGELFF
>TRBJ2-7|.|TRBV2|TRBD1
TGTGCCAGCAGCGATTCAGGACAGGGCTCCTACGAGCAGTACTTC
CASSDSGQGSYEQYF
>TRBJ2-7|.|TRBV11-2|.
TGTGCCAGCAGCTTGAACTCAGGGGAGCAGTACTTC
CASSLNSGEQYF
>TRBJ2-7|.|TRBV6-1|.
TGTGCCAGCAGTTTACTCGCTTACTACGAGCAGTACTTC
CASSLLAYYEQYF
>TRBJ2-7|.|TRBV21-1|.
TGTGCCAGCACCGGGGACAGGGGCCACGAGCAGTACTTC
CASTGDRGHEQYF
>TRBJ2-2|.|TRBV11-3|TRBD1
TGTGCCAGCAGCTACAGGGGGGCCGGGGAGCTGTTTTTT
CASSYRGAGELFF
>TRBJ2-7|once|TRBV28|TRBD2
TGTGCCAGCAGTTTATCCGTAGGCGGGGTGGGAGGGTTGGTCGAGCAGTACTTC
CASSLSVGGVGGLVEQYF
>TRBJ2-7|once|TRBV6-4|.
TGTGCCAGCAGTGAAGGGGTAGTGGCGGTCCGCTCCTACGAGCAGTACTTC
CASSEGVVAVRSYEQYF
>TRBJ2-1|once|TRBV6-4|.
TGTGCCAGCAGTGCTAATGAGGGCCCCTACAATGAGCAGTTCTTC
CASSANEGPYNEQFF
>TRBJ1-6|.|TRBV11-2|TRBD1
TGTGCCAGCAGCTCGAGGACAGGGGATTCACCCCTCCACTTT
CASSSRTGDSPLHF
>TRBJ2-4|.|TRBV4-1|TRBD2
TGCGCCAGCAGCCAGGAACTAGCGGGCCAGGGCAAAGCTGCCAAAAACATTCAGTACTTC
CASSQELAGQGKAAKNIQYF
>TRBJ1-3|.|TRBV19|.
TGTGCCAGTAGGAGTCTGGGTAATTCTGGAAACACCATATATTTT
CASRSLGNSGNTIYF
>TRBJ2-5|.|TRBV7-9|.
TGTGCCAGCAGCATCTTAGGGACCTTAGAGACCCAGTACTTC
CASSILGTLETQYF
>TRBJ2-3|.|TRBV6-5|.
TGTGCCAGCACAGGGGACACAGATACGCAGTATTTT
CASTGDTDTQYF
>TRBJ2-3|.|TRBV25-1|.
TGTGCCAGCAGTGTGACAGGCACAGATACGCAGTATTTT
CASSVTGTDTQYF
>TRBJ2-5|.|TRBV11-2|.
TGTGCCAGCAGCTTAGGGGGATGGGGCGGTGGGACCCAGTACTTC
CASSLGGWGGGTQYF
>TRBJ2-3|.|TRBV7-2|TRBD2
TGTGCCAGCAGCCCAAACCGGGGGGGCACAGATACGCAGTATTTT
CASSPNRGGTDTQYF
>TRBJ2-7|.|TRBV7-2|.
TGTGCCAGCAGTCCGACAAGGGTTCTTCCCCCCTACGAGCAGTACTTC
CASSPTRVLPPYEQYF
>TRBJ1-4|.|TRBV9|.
TGTGCCAGCAGCTCACAGGGTAGTGAAAAACTGTTTTTT
CASSSQGSEKLFF
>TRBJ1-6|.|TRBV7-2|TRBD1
TGTGCCAGCAGCGCCGACAGGGCTGCTTCACCCCTCCACTTT
CASSADRAASPLHF
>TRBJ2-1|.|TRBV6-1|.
TGTGCCAGCAGTGAAAGCGGGCCGAGCTCCTACAATGAGCAGTTCTTC
CASSESGPSSYNEQFF
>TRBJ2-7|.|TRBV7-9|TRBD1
TGTGCCAGCAGCTTTGGGACAGGGGTCCCTTACGAGCAGTACTTC
CASSFGTGVPYEQYF
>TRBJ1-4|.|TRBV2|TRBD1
TGTGCCAGCAGTTCGGACAGGCGGAATGAAAAACTGTTTTTT
CASSSDRRNEKLFF
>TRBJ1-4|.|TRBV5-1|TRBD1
TGCGCCAGCAGGGACAGGGGGCCCAGTGAAAAACTGTTTTTT
CASRDRGPSEKLFF
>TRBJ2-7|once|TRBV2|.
TGTGCCAGCAGCTGGAGGTCGTGGGCCTACGAGCAGTACTTC
CASSWRSWAYEQYF
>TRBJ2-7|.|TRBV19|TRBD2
TGTGCCAGTAGTATTATCCTAGCGGGAGTTGCCTACGAGCAGTACTTC
CASSIILAGVAYEQYF
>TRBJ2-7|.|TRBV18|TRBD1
TGTGCCAGCTCACCCCTGGATGTCACAGGGGTCGAGCAGTACTTC
CASSPLDVTGVEQYF
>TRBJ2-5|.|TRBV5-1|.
TGCGCCAGCAGCTCCGGCTACGGGCAAGAGACCCAGTACTTC
CASSSGYGQETQYF
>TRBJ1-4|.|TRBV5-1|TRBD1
TGCGCCAGCAGCTTGAAGGGGGCGAATGAAAAACTGTTTTTT
CASSLKGANEKLFF
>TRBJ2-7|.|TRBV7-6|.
TGTGCCAGCAGCGCCCAGGGTGGGGGATCCTACGAGCAGTACTTC
CASSAQGGGSYEQYF
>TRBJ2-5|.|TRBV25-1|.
TGTGCCAGCAGTGAATCGGGATCACCGAAGGACTTAGGGGAGACCCAGTACTTC
CASSESGSPKDLGETQYF
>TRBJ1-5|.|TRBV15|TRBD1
TGTGCCACCAGCAGAGGAGGGACAGGGGGATTTAGGCAGCCCCAGCATTTT
CATSRGGTGGFRQPQHF
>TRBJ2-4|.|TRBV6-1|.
TGTGCCAGCAGTGAAGATCCAGTGAAAAACATTCAGTACTTC
CASSEDPVKNIQYF
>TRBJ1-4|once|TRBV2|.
TGTGCCAGCAGGGGCGTGGCAGCTTTAAATGAAAAACTGTTTTTT
CASRGVAALNEKLFF
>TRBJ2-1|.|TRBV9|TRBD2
TGTGCCAGCAGCTCTAGCGGCAACTCCTACAATGAGCAGTTCTTC
CASSSSGNSYNEQFF
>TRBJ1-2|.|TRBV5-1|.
TGCGCCAGCAAGGGGCTTGCCTATGGCTACACCTTC
CASKGLAYGYTF
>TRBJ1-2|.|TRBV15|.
TGTGCCACCAGCAGAGATGGGACTCCGGGGGTAAGCGGCTACACCTTC
CATSRDGTPGVSGYTF
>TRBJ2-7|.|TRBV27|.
TGTGCCAGCAGTTTAAGCTGGGTTTCCTCCTACGAGCAGTACTTC
CASSLSWVSSYEQYF
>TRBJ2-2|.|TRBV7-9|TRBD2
TGTGCCAGCAGCCCCCGGAGCGGGAAGGGCACCGGGGAGCTGTTTTTT
CASSPRSGKGTGELFF
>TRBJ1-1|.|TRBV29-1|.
TGCAGCGTCGAGCAAGAGATGTGGGTAATGAACACTGAAGCTTTCTTT
CSVEQEMWVMNTEAFF
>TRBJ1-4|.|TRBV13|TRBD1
TGTGCCAGCAGCTTAGGGTTAGGGACAGAGAATGAAAAACTGTTTTTT
CASSLGLGTENEKLFF
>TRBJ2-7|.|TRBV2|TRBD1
TGTGCCAGCAGACGGACAGGGCCCTCCTACGAGCAGTACTTC
CASRRTGPSYEQYF
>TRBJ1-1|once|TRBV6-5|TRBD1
TGTGCCAGCAGCCCTCTAGGACAGGGAAGGACTGAAGCTTTCTTT
CASSPLGQGRTEAFF
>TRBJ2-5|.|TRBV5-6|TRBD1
TGTGCCAGCAGCTCCACCCCGACAGGGGAAGAGACCCAGTACTTC
CASSSTPTGEETQYF
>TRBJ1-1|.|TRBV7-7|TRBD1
TGTGCTAGCAGCTCCTCAGGGGGCGAATGGGGCACTGAAGCTTTCTTT
CASSSSGGEWGTEAFF